This T cell receptor (beta chain) was identified during a study of blood T cell repertoires in COVID-19. This clone came up many times. In the study's own analysis: Reference gene primers were amplified, and this amplification served to estimate nucleated cell counts. The data were produced by immunoSEQ multiplex PCR, yet TCRdb's version contains in-frame clones alone and is incomplete. Clone size and the V and J calls come from that table; the DNA yielded D and trimming. The sample carries fewer than 350,000 clones, around 85% recorded once. Trimming removed 5 bases from V and 5 bases from J, with 16 bases in between. The CDR3 is made up of 14 amino acids. Germline assignment: CDR1 SGHNT and CDR2 YYREEE (reference sequence).

The sample taken for sequencing was PBMCs or T cells enriched from blood (not recorded which). This TCR was sampled from a woman aged 45-65 years who had recovered from COVID-19. V usage is TRBV5-4 and J usage is TRBJ1-2, with D hard to call. CDR3 residues: CASSRPGEGYGYTF. The CDR3 DNA follows: TGTGCCAGCAGTAGACCCGGGGAAGGGTATGGCTACACCTTC.